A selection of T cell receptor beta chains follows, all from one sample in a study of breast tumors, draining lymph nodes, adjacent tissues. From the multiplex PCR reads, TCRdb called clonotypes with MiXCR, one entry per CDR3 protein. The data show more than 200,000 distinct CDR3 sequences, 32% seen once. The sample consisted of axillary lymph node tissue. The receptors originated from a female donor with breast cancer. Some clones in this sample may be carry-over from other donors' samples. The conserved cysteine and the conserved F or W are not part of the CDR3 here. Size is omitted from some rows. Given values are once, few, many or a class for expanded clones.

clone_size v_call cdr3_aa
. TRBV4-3 ASSQGARLKYQETQY
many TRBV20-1 SARTPYYNEQF
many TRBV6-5 ASRSPTVGEQY
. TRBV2 ASRGDRVTNYGYT
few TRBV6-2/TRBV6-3 ASSRHGAVNQPQH
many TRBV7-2 ASSLDGVSGEQY
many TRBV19 ATQRQAVNTGELF
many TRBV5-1 ASSSRDSRTNEKLF
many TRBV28 ASSTPGLALNEQF
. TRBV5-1 ASSLVGATEAF
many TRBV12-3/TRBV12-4 ASSLAGGYNSPLH
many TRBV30 AWYRGTGNTIY
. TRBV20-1 SARDGNMNTEAF
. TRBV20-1 SARMTGGTRELF
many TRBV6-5 ASSGRGSQPQH
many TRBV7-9 ASSLAGPKQF
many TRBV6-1 ASSENFDGYNSPLH
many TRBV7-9 ASSLRGQGQETQY
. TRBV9 ASSVGTSGGEETQY
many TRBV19 ASSSRALGNQPQH
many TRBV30 AWSRGRWNEKLF
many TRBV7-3 ASSLTRFAGRDTQY
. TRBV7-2 ASSSGNRGMDQPQH